The rows below give T cell receptor beta chains drawn from one sample of a study of blood T cell repertoires in COVID-19. The method was immunoSEQ multiplex PCR; TCRdb's version includes in-frame clones alone and lacks a portion of them. The data hold a few hundred thousand clones, with roughly 85% observed a single time. Sequencing was performed on peripheral blood. These receptors all come from a man between 60 and 70 years old who had recovered from COVID-19. Each CDR3 is given with its conserved first and last residue. A D gene is named only where the DNA matches it firmly. Rows give clone size only sometimes, using once, few, many, or a class for an expanded clone.

CASSVSSGGRIGTQYF TGTGCCAGCAGTGTATCCAGCGGGGGGCGGATTGGGACCCAGTACTTC TRBJ2-5 . TRBV2 TRBD2
CASATGRVTGANVLTF TGTGCCAGCGCGACAGGGCGGGTTACTGGGGCCAACGTCCTGACTTTC TRBJ2-6 once TRBV19 TRBD1
CASSPGTTNTYSPLHF TGTGCCAGCAGCCCTGGGACAACTAATACGTATTCACCCCTCCACTTT TRBJ1-6 . TRBV6-2/TRBV6-3 .
CASSQRQGGTCGYTF TGCGCCAGCAGTCAAAGGCAGGGAGGGACTTGTGGCTACACCTTC TRBJ1-2 few TRBV23-1 .
CASSLKGQPNTEAFF TGCGCCAGCAGCTTAAAGGGACAGCCGAACACTGAAGCTTTCTTT TRBJ1-1 . TRBV5-1 TRBD1
CSACPVRGEKLFF TGCAGCGCCTGCCCCGTACGGGGTGAAAAACTGTTTTTT TRBJ1-4 . TRBV29-1 .
CASSLAGVYEQYF TGTGCCAGCAGCTTGGCCGGTGTCTACGAGCAGTACTTC TRBJ2-7 . TRBV5-6 .
CASGLGTGRNQPQHF TGTGCTAGTGGTTTAGGGACAGGACGTAATCAGCCCCAGCATTTT TRBJ1-5 . TRBV12-5 TRBD1
CASSQGLPLNEQYF TGTGCCAGCAGCCAGGGACTACCCCTGAACGAGCAGTACTTC TRBJ2-7 . TRBV7-2 TRBD2
CASSLGGQGKLTEAFF TGCGCCAGCAGCTTGGGGGGACAGGGAAAGTTAACTGAAGCTTTCTTT TRBJ1-1 . TRBV5-1 TRBD1
CASSPRGARELFF TGTGCCAGCAGTCCCCGGGGGGCCAGGGAGCTGTTTTTT TRBJ2-2 . TRBV6-6 .
CASSKGQAPNSGANVLTF TGCGCCAGCAGCAAGGGACAGGCACCAAACTCTGGGGCCAACGTCCTGACTTTC TRBJ2-6 few TRBV5-1 TRBD1
CASSSGQRQPQHF TGTGCCAGCAGCTCGGGACAGAGGCAGCCCCAGCATTTT TRBJ1-5 . TRBV13 TRBD1
CASSLALAGFTDTQYF TGCGCCAGCAGCTTGGCCCTAGCGGGATTCACAGATACGCAGTATTTT TRBJ2-3 . TRBV5-1 TRBD2
CASSWTSGKDTQYF TGTGCCAGCAGTTGGACTAGCGGGAAAGATACGCAGTATTTT TRBJ2-3 once TRBV28 TRBD2
CSVESPLNTGELFF TGCAGCGTTGAATCTCCCCTGAACACCGGGGAGCTGTTTTTT TRBJ2-2 . TRBV29-1 .
CASSLTSGGTDTQYF TGTGCCAGCAGCCTTACTAGCGGGGGGACAGATACGCAGTATTTT TRBJ2-3 . TRBV7-3 TRBD2
CASRTSGLSDTQYF TGTGCCAGTAGGACTAGCGGGCTCTCAGATACGCAGTATTTT TRBJ2-3 few TRBV19 TRBD2
CASRRDSSEPQHF TGTGCCAGTAGGAGGGACAGCTCGGAGCCCCAGCATTTT TRBJ1-5 . TRBV19 TRBD1
CASSLREDQPQHF TGCGCCAGCAGCCTCCGGGAAGACCAGCCCCAGCATTTT TRBJ1-5 . TRBV4-1 .
CASSDASREGNTGELFF TGTGCCAGCAGTGACGCTAGCCGGGAGGGGAACACCGGGGAGCTGTTTTTT TRBJ2-2 . TRBV6-4 TRBD2
CASSYRAGGRTDTQYF TGTGCCAGCAGTTACCGAGCGGGGGGCCGCACAGATACGCAGTATTTT TRBJ2-3 . TRBV28 TRBD2
CASNPGVGRSSTDTQYF TGCGCCAGCAACCCAGGGGTAGGGCGGTCCAGCACAGATACGCAGTATTTT TRBJ2-3 many TRBV5-1 .
CASSASAGRETQYF TGTGCCAGCTCAGCTTCGGCAGGGAGGGAGACCCAGTACTTC TRBJ2-5 . TRBV18 .
CASSQGDKAGRGTGTEAFF TGTGCCAGCAGCCAAGGGGATAAAGCGGGGAGAGGGACGGGCACTGAAGCTTTCTTT TRBJ1-1 . TRBV14 .
CASSIKTGHPNQPQHF TGTGCCAGTAGTATAAAGACGGGACACCCAAATCAGCCCCAGCATTTT TRBJ1-5 . TRBV19 .
CASSAGQTYNEQFF TGCGCCAGCAGCGCCGGACAGACATACAATGAGCAGTTCTTC TRBJ2-1 . TRBV5-1 .
CASSHQGNSPLHF TGTGCCAGCAGCCATCAGGGAAATTCACCCCTCCACTTT TRBJ1-6 few TRBV3-1/TRBV3-2 .
CASSFAPGTEYNEQFF TGTGCCAGCAGCTTTGCACCCGGGACAGAATACAATGAGCAGTTCTTC TRBJ2-1 . TRBV11-2 TRBD1
CASSNRTEGGSTDTQYF TGTGCCAGCAGCAACCGGACGGAGGGGGGGAGCACAGATACGCAGTATTTT TRBJ2-3 . TRBV21-1 .
CAWRRRWESGTDTQYF TGTGCCTGGAGGCGTCGGTGGGAGTCGGGCACAGATACGCAGTATTTT TRBJ2-3 . TRBV30 .
CASSLTGVTDTQYF TGCGCCAGCAGCTTGACAGGGGTGACAGATACGCAGTATTTT TRBJ2-3 . TRBV5-1 TRBD1
CASSLTGSKDTQYF TGTGCCAGCAGCCTGACAGGGTCAAAAGATACGCAGTATTTT TRBJ2-3 . TRBV7-9 TRBD1
CASSLQPTSGGAGGELFF TGCGCCAGCAGCTTGCAACCCACTAGCGGGGGGGCTGGCGGGGAGCTGTTTTTT TRBJ2-2 . TRBV5-1 TRBD2
CASSQRAGLYYEQYF TGCGCCAGCAGCCAACGGGCAGGGCTCTACTACGAGCAGTACTTC TRBJ2-7 . TRBV4-1 .
CASSQDGAGNNEQFF TGCGCCAGCAGCCAAGACGGGGCGGGGAACAATGAGCAGTTCTTC TRBJ2-1 . TRBV4-1 .
CATSRDGSGIKGEQFF TGTGCCACCAGCAGAGATGGAAGCGGGATAAAGGGTGAGCAGTTCTTC TRBJ2-1 . TRBV15 TRBD2
CARSAGGWGYTF TGTGCCCGATCGGCTGGGGGCTGGGGCTACACCTTC TRBJ1-2 . TRBV30 .
CASSYSAGRAKNIQYF TGTGCCAGCAGTTACTCTGCCGGGAGAGCCAAAAACATTCAGTACTTC TRBJ2-4 . TRBV6-5 .
CASSPDRGRDTQYF TGTGCCAGCTCACCGGACAGGGGAAGGGATACGCAGTATTTT TRBJ2-3 . TRBV18 TRBD1
CAWSPLAGVAEQFF TGTGCCTGGAGTCCACTAGCGGGAGTTGCAGAGCAGTTCTTC TRBJ2-1 . TRBV30 TRBD2
CASSLSPDREGAEAFF TGTGCCAGCAGTTTATCCCCGGACAGGGAGGGGGCTGAAGCTTTCTTT TRBJ1-1 once TRBV27 TRBD1
CASTDRGDNEQYF TGTGCCAGCACCGACAGGGGGGATAACGAGCAGTACTTC TRBJ2-7 few TRBV5-6 TRBD1
CASSLEYRGLQYF TGTGCCAGCAGCTTGGAGTACAGGGGGCTTCAGTACTTC TRBJ2-4 once TRBV5-4 TRBD1
CASSIAGGGADTQYF TGTGCCAGCAGTATTGCGGGGGGGGGCGCAGATACGCAGTATTTT TRBJ2-3 . TRBV28 TRBD2
CASSLVASGSLNTGELFF TGTGCCAGCAGCTTAGTCGCTAGCGGGAGCCTAAACACCGGGGAGCTGTTTTTT TRBJ2-2 . TRBV7-7 TRBD2
CSVSNTGNTEAFF TGCAGCGTTTCCAATACGGGGAACACTGAAGCTTTCTTT TRBJ1-1 . TRBV29-1 .
CASSSGTVYEQYF TGTGCCAGCAGCTCCGGGACAGTGTACGAGCAGTACTTC TRBJ2-7 . TRBV5-4 TRBD1
CASSFTGRTEAFF TGTGCCAGCAGCTTTACAGGGAGAACTGAAGCTTTCTTT TRBJ1-1 . TRBV5-4 .
CASSYSGTDGYTF TGTGCCAGCAGTTACTCCGGGACAGATGGCTACACCTTC TRBJ1-2 few TRBV6-5 TRBD1
CASSFSQGLEQYF TGTGCCAGCAGTTTCAGTCAGGGGCTCGAGCAGTACTTC TRBJ2-7 once TRBV12-3/TRBV12-4 .
CASSLVVTSDEQFF TGTGCCAGCAGCTTAGTAGTAACTTCGGATGAGCAGTTCTTC TRBJ2-1 . TRBV7-9 .
CASSSGTSGNVGDTQYF TGTGCCAGCAGCTCGGGGACTAGCGGCAACGTTGGGGATACGCAGTATTTT TRBJ2-3 . TRBV7-9 TRBD2
CASSETGSLGELFF TGTGCCAGCAGTGAAACGGGTTCACTCGGGGAGCTGTTTTTT TRBJ2-2 . TRBV6-1 .
CASSQTDSNYGYTF TGTGCCAGCAGCCAAACCGACTCCAACTATGGCTACACCTTC TRBJ1-2 . TRBV11-2 .
CATSDFGTGDTGELFF TGTGCCACCAGTGATTTCGGGACAGGGGACACCGGGGAGCTGTTTTTT TRBJ2-2 . TRBV24-1 TRBD1
CASSPRVGNSPLHF TGTGCCAGCAGCCCCCGAGTCGGTAATTCACCCCTCCACTTT TRBJ1-6 . TRBV9 .
CSTRQGDQPQHF TGCAGCACCAGACAGGGGGATCAGCCCCAGCATTTT TRBJ1-5 few TRBV29-1 TRBD1
CASSQEGTGRTDTQYF TGTGCCAGCAGCCAAGAAGGGACAGGGCGCACAGATACGCAGTATTTT TRBJ2-3 . TRBV14 TRBD1